Presented here are 8 T cell receptor beta chains from one specimen sequenced in a study of cytomegalovirus exposure and HLA in healthy donors. The PCR made use of 60 Vbeta and 13 Jbeta primers. Data came from immunoSEQ multiplex PCR; TCRdb stores just in-frame clones and leaves some out. The repertoire holds 85,000 to 100,000 clones, 81% seen once, with roughly 1.1% in the top ten. The sequenced material came from PBMCs. These receptors came from a girl aged 2 to 10 in good health and CMV-seropositive.

This clone was found a few times. The chain joins TRBV5-4 to TRBJ1-1, with D uncertain. CDR1 and CDR2 from the germline V gene are SGHNT and YYREEE (reference sequence). The V end lost 5 bases, the J end lost 5 bases, and 13 bases lay between the germline ends. The CDR3 covers 13 residues. DNA of the CDR3: TGTGCCAGCAGTTCCGACATGGCTACTGAAGCTTTCTTT. This sequence encodes CASSSDMATEAFF.

J is TRBJ2-1 and V is TRBV6-6; 8 nucleotides line up with TRBD2. V gave up 5 bases and J gave up 4 bases; unmatched junction bases: 7. In germline, CDR1 is MNHNY, CDR2 SVGAGI (reference sequence). The CDR3 contains 15 residues. The CDR3 coding sequence is TGTGCCAGCAGTGACACTAGCGGAGAGTACAATGAGCAGTTCTTC. Its translation is CASSDTSGEYNEQFF.

V usage is TRBV30 and J usage is TRBJ2-3; D is undetermined. This CDR3 contains 14 residues. V lost 2 bases to trimming and J lost 2 bases, with 11 bases between them. CDR1 is GTSNPN and CDR2 is SVGIG in the germline V gene (reference sequence). CDR3 region: CAWSSNGPTDTQYF. DNA for the CDR3: TGTGCCTGGAGTTCGAACGGTCCCACAGATACGCAGTATTTT.

The chain links TRBV19 to TRBJ1-2, with TRBD1 identical over 9 bases. The ends lost 8 bases at V and 6 bases at J; junction bases unmatched: 7. CDR1 and CDR2 from the germline V gene are LNHDA and SQIVND (reference sequence). The CDR3 is made up of 13 amino acids. The CDR3 region has the DNA TGTGCCAGTTCCTGGGACAGGGCTGATGGCTACACCTTC. This encodes CASSWDRADGYTF.

The rearrangement uses TRBV30 and TRBJ1-4, with TRBD1 matching 7 bases. Germline CDR1 and CDR2: GTSNPN and SVGIG (reference sequence). This CDR3 contains 14 residues. Germline trimming cut 0 bases from V and 5 bases from J; bases unmatched to any gene: 3. The CDR3 bases are TGTGCCTGGAGTGTGTTGACAGGGAATGAAAAACTGTTTTTT. This sequence encodes CAWSVLTGNEKLFF.

The genes are TRBV19 and TRBJ1-2; TRBD1 matches 7 bases. Germline loops: CDR1 LNHDA, CDR2 SQIVND (reference sequence). Losses at the gene ends were 7 bases for V and 1 base for J; bases not matched to a gene: 9. The CDR3 is 15 residues long. The CDR3 DNA reads as TGTGCCAGTAAACCACGGGGACAGTATAACTATGGCTACACCTTC. Translation gives CASKPRGQYNYGYTF. Looking up the rest from reference TRBV19 and TRBJ1-2 gives the full variable domain: DGGITQSPKYLFRKEGQNVTLSCEQNLNHDAMYWYRQDPGQGLRLIYYSQIVNDFQKGDIAEGYSVSREKKESFPLTVTSAQKNPTAFYLCASKPRGQYNYGYTFGSGTRLTVV.

The J gene is TRBJ2-7, the V gene TRBV28; D ambiguous. Per germline, CDR1 MDHEN and CDR2 SYDVKM. The CDR3 sequence is 13 residues long. Deletions cut 10 bases from V and 1 base from J, with 14 bases between. The DNA of the CDR3 is TGTGCCAACCCCGGCGGCCTATCCTACGAGCAGTACTTC. Translated: CANPGGLSYEQYF.

The rearrangement joins TRBV19 to TRBJ2-1; perhaps TRBD2 as D (5 bases). CDR1 LNHDA and CDR2 SQIVND come from the germline V gene (reference sequence). The CDR3 contains 16 residues. Trimming stripped 3 bases from V and 2 bases from J, with 14 bases between. CDR3 coding DNA: TGTGCCAGTAGTATGGTGCCGGGGATCCCCTACAATGAGCAGTTCTTC. Translating gives CASSMVPGIPYNEQFF.